These T cell receptor beta chains were read from a single sample in a study of blood T cell repertoires in COVID-19. This table comes from immunoSEQ multiplex PCR, and its TCRdb copy is limited to in-frame clones, with some not included. The data contain around 110,000 clones, approximately 84% of them singletons. The sequenced sample was peripheral blood. Source of these receptors: a man between 65 and 85 years old with active or convalescent COVID-19. Both conserved end residues are part of each CDR3. The order of the fields is clone size, V gene, D gene, J gene, CDR3 protein, CDR3 DNA. D genes are given only for firm matches. Not all rows give a size; the values are once, few, many and, for expanded clones, a class.

clone_size: once
v_call: TRBV4-2
d_call: TRBD2
j_call: TRBJ2-5
cdr3_aa: CASSQATSGGARETQYF
cdr3_nt: TGTGCCAGCAGCCAGGCTACTAGCGGGGGGGCTAGAGAGACCCAGTACTTC

clone_size: few
v_call: TRBV6-6
d_call: -
j_call: TRBJ1-1
cdr3_aa: CASSLTVNTEAFF
cdr3_nt: TGTGCCAGCAGTTTGACAGTAAACACTGAAGCTTTCTTT

clone_size: -
v_call: TRBV11-2
d_call: TRBD2
j_call: TRBJ2-7
cdr3_aa: CASSFRPGTSGSSSYEQYF
cdr3_nt: TGTGCCAGCAGCTTCCGTCCCGGGACTAGCGGGTCGAGCTCCTACGAGCAGTACTTC

clone_size: -
v_call: TRBV7-3
d_call: -
j_call: TRBJ2-1
cdr3_aa: CASSLRAGFGVNEQFF
cdr3_nt: TGTGCCAGCAGCTTAAGGGCGGGGTTTGGGGTGAATGAGCAGTTCTTC

clone_size: -
v_call: TRBV15
d_call: TRBD1
j_call: TRBJ1-2
cdr3_aa: CATSRDWGQGAGDGYTF
cdr3_nt: TGTGCCACCAGCAGAGATTGGGGGCAGGGGGCGGGAGATGGCTACACCTTC

clone_size: once
v_call: TRBV6-4
d_call: -
j_call: TRBJ1-5
cdr3_aa: CASSDRSGYRQPQHF
cdr3_nt: TGTGCCAGCAGTGACCGATCCGGTTACCGTCAGCCCCAGCATTTT

clone_size: -
v_call: TRBV5-4
d_call: -
j_call: TRBJ2-5
cdr3_aa: CASSRERGETQYF
cdr3_nt: TGTGCCAGCAGTCGGGAGCGTGGAGAGACCCAGTACTTC

clone_size: -
v_call: TRBV30
d_call: TRBD2
j_call: TRBJ2-2
cdr3_aa: CAWSVFGGAGGELFF
cdr3_nt: TGTGCCTGGAGTGTGTTCGGGGGGGCCGGCGGGGAGCTGTTTTTT

clone_size: few
v_call: TRBV7-9
d_call: TRBD1
j_call: TRBJ2-2
cdr3_aa: CASSLVTGDGSGELFF
cdr3_nt: TGTGCCAGCAGCTTAGTTACAGGGGATGGCTCCGGGGAGCTGTTTTTT

clone_size: -
v_call: TRBV19
d_call: TRBD1
j_call: TRBJ1-4
cdr3_aa: CASSRGDRAVEKLFF
cdr3_nt: TGTGCCAGTAGCCGAGGGGACAGGGCAGTTGAAAAACTGTTTTTT

clone_size: -
v_call: TRBV5-1
d_call: TRBD1
j_call: TRBJ1-1
cdr3_aa: CASSFGTGNTEAFF
cdr3_nt: TGCGCCAGCAGCTTCGGGACAGGGAACACTGAAGCTTTCTTT

clone_size: -
v_call: TRBV5-4
d_call: -
j_call: TRBJ2-2
cdr3_aa: CASSLDGRNTGELFF
cdr3_nt: TGTGCCAGCAGCTTGGACGGGAGGAACACCGGGGAGCTGTTTTTT

clone_size: -
v_call: TRBV2
d_call: -
j_call: TRBJ2-1
cdr3_aa: CASSQDNEQFF
cdr3_nt: TGTGCCAGCAGTCAGGACAATGAGCAGTTCTTC

clone_size: few
v_call: TRBV4-3
d_call: -
j_call: TRBJ1-2
cdr3_aa: CASSQERGGYTF
cdr3_nt: TGCGCCAGCAGCCAAGAGAGAGGGGGCTACACCTTC

clone_size: -
v_call: TRBV18
d_call: -
j_call: TRBJ2-7
cdr3_aa: CASSPPIGHLLNRSGRSYEQYF
cdr3_nt: TGTGCCAGCTCACCACCGATCGGACACTTACTAAATCGGTCCGGCCGATCCTACGAGCAGTACTTC

clone_size: -
v_call: TRBV27
d_call: -
j_call: TRBJ2-1
cdr3_aa: CASSLMRGGSNEQFF
cdr3_nt: TGTGCCAGCAGTTTGATGAGGGGGGGCTCCAATGAGCAGTTCTTC

clone_size: once
v_call: TRBV5-4
d_call: -
j_call: TRBJ2-7
cdr3_aa: CASSLEGDTIYEQYF
cdr3_nt: TGTGCCAGCAGCTTGGAAGGGGACACTATCTACGAGCAGTACTTC

clone_size: -
v_call: TRBV29-1
d_call: -
j_call: TRBJ1-2
cdr3_aa: CSVRMGLYYGYTF
cdr3_nt: TGCAGCGTCCGAATGGGACTTTACTATGGCTACACCTTC

clone_size: -
v_call: TRBV10-3
d_call: TRBD2
j_call: TRBJ2-7
cdr3_aa: CAISDGGSYEQYF
cdr3_nt: TGTGCCATCAGTGACGGGGGGAGCTACGAGCAGTACTTC

clone_size: few
v_call: TRBV11-2
d_call: -
j_call: TRBJ1-5
cdr3_aa: CASSPEIHQPQHF
cdr3_nt: TGTGCCAGCAGCCCCGAGATCCATCAGCCCCAGCATTTT

clone_size: -
v_call: TRBV6-5
d_call: -
j_call: TRBJ1-2
cdr3_aa: CASSYGGSYTF
cdr3_nt: TGTGCCAGCAGTTACGGCGGAAGCTACACCTTC

clone_size: few
v_call: TRBV7-9
d_call: TRBD1
j_call: TRBJ1-1
cdr3_aa: CASSPGTALLNTEAFF
cdr3_nt: TGTGCCAGCAGCCCAGGGACAGCCCTTCTGAACACTGAAGCTTTCTTT

clone_size: -
v_call: TRBV2
d_call: TRBD1
j_call: TRBJ1-1
cdr3_aa: CASSTDRGAEAFF
cdr3_nt: TGTGCCAGCAGTACAGACAGGGGAGCTGAAGCTTTCTTT

clone_size: -
v_call: TRBV9
d_call: TRBD2
j_call: TRBJ2-1
cdr3_aa: CASSVKAGGRNNEQFF
cdr3_nt: TGTGCCAGCAGCGTAAAGGCGGGGGGGAGAAACAATGAGCAGTTCTTC

clone_size: once
v_call: TRBV5-1
d_call: -
j_call: TRBJ1-2
cdr3_aa: CASSLEAREYGYTF
cdr3_nt: TGCGCCAGCAGCTTGGAAGCCAGGGAATATGGCTACACCTTC

clone_size: -
v_call: TRBV2
d_call: -
j_call: TRBJ1-2
cdr3_aa: CASSLQGYGYGYTF
cdr3_nt: TGTGCCAGCAGTCTACAGGGATATGGCTATGGCTACACCTTC

clone_size: once
v_call: TRBV2
d_call: -
j_call: TRBJ2-7
cdr3_aa: CASRDDKIYEQYF
cdr3_nt: TGTGCCAGCAGAGACGACAAGATCTACGAGCAGTACTTC

clone_size: -
v_call: TRBV12-5
d_call: -
j_call: TRBJ1-5
cdr3_aa: CASGLVRGGTFQPQHF
cdr3_nt: TGTGCTAGTGGTTTGGTACGGGGGGGCACATTTCAGCCCCAGCATTTT

clone_size: -
v_call: TRBV9
d_call: TRBD1
j_call: TRBJ1-4
cdr3_aa: CASSVAGGLGEKLFF
cdr3_nt: TGTGCCAGCAGCGTAGCAGGGGGCTTAGGGGAAAAACTGTTTTTT

clone_size: few
v_call: TRBV7-2
d_call: TRBD1
j_call: TRBJ2-2
cdr3_aa: CASSQIQGGTGELFF
cdr3_nt: TGTGCCAGCAGCCAAATACAGGGGGGCACCGGGGAGCTGTTTTTT

clone_size: -
v_call: TRBV5-6
d_call: TRBD1
j_call: TRBJ2-3
cdr3_aa: CASSSRDRRFTDTQYF
cdr3_nt: TGTGCCAGCAGCTCTCGGGACAGGCGTTTCACAGATACGCAGTATTTT

clone_size: -
v_call: TRBV5-1
d_call: TRBD1
j_call: TRBJ1-2
cdr3_aa: CASSDGTAYGYTF
cdr3_nt: TGCGCCAGCAGCGACGGGACAGCCTATGGCTACACCTTC

clone_size: -
v_call: TRBV18
d_call: TRBD1
j_call: TRBJ2-7
cdr3_aa: CASSPHRDRGYEQYF
cdr3_nt: TGTGCCAGCTCCCCCCACCGGGACAGGGGATACGAGCAGTACTTC

clone_size: -
v_call: TRBV6-6
d_call: -
j_call: TRBJ2-7
cdr3_aa: CASNIQGPTYEQYF
cdr3_nt: TGTGCCAGCAACATACAGGGACCGACCTACGAGCAGTACTTC

clone_size: once
v_call: TRBV11-3
d_call: TRBD1
j_call: TRBJ2-2
cdr3_aa: CASKLQQGAAGELFF
cdr3_nt: TGTGCCAGCAAACTGCAACAGGGGGCCGCCGGGGAGCTGTTTTTT

clone_size: once
v_call: TRBV6-5
d_call: -
j_call: TRBJ2-7
cdr3_aa: CASRADYEQYF
cdr3_nt: TGTGCCAGCAGGGCGGACTACGAGCAGTACTTC

clone_size: -
v_call: TRBV3-1/TRBV3-2
d_call: TRBD2
j_call: TRBJ2-3
cdr3_aa: CASSNSGTSGRYTQYF
cdr3_nt: TGTGCCAGCAGCAACTCCGGGACTAGCGGGAGGTATACGCAGTATTTT

clone_size: -
v_call: TRBV27
d_call: TRBD1
j_call: TRBJ1-5
cdr3_aa: CARRTTGDLQPQHF
cdr3_nt: TGTGCCAGAAGAACGACAGGGGATCTTCAGCCCCAGCATTTT

clone_size: -
v_call: TRBV2
d_call: TRBD1
j_call: TRBJ1-1
cdr3_aa: CASTRDRVNTEAFF
cdr3_nt: TGTGCCAGTACCCGGGACAGGGTCAACACTGAAGCTTTCTTT

clone_size: -
v_call: TRBV7-2
d_call: TRBD1
j_call: TRBJ2-3
cdr3_aa: CASSLPDRGLTDTQYF
cdr3_nt: TGTGCCAGCAGCTTACCGGACAGGGGGTTGACAGATACGCAGTATTTT

clone_size: many
v_call: TRBV6-6
d_call: -
j_call: TRBJ2-7
cdr3_aa: CASSYSYEYEQYF
cdr3_nt: TGTGCCAGCAGTTACTCGTATGAGTACGAGCAGTACTTC

clone_size: -
v_call: TRBV2
d_call: TRBD1
j_call: TRBJ2-1
cdr3_aa: CASSLTGTGAEQFF
cdr3_nt: TGTGCCAGCAGTCTCACCGGGACAGGGGCTGAGCAGTTCTTC

clone_size: -
v_call: TRBV18
d_call: TRBD2
j_call: TRBJ2-1
cdr3_aa: CASSPPGLAGGSSYNEQFF
cdr3_nt: TGTGCCAGCTCACCACCGGGACTAGCGGGAGGTTCCTCCTACAATGAGCAGTTCTTC

clone_size: once
v_call: TRBV5-1
d_call: -
j_call: TRBJ1-4
cdr3_aa: CASSSGRGNEKLFF
cdr3_nt: TGCGCCAGCAGCTCCGGAAGGGGCAATGAAAAACTGTTTTTT

clone_size: -
v_call: TRBV11-1
d_call: TRBD2
j_call: TRBJ2-7
cdr3_aa: CASSASGYEQYF
cdr3_nt: TGTGCCAGCAGTGCTAGCGGCTACGAGCAGTACTTC

clone_size: -
v_call: TRBV4-1
d_call: -
j_call: TRBJ2-7
cdr3_aa: CASSQDRRAGGYEQYF
cdr3_nt: TGCGCCAGCAGCCAAGATCGGAGGGCTGGGGGCTACGAGCAGTACTTC

clone_size: -
v_call: TRBV9
d_call: -
j_call: TRBJ2-5
cdr3_aa: CASSVGPNQETQYF
cdr3_nt: TGTGCCAGCAGCGTGGGCCCAAATCAAGAGACCCAGTACTTC

clone_size: -
v_call: TRBV6-5
d_call: TRBD1
j_call: TRBJ2-5
cdr3_aa: CASRRQGRETQYF
cdr3_nt: TGTGCCTCAAGGCGACAGGGGAGGGAGACCCAGTACTTC